Shown below are 24 T cell receptor beta chains from a single sample sequenced in a study of T cells after yellow fever vaccination. MiXCR was run by TCRdb on the 5' RACE reads, yielding one entry per CDR3 protein. The sample shows over 300,000 distinct CDR3 sequences, around 6.8% of them seen only once. This specimen consisted of PBMCs, obtained roughly seven weeks after the first yellow fever vaccination. Receptors were obtained from a man between 18 and 35 years old who received the YFV17D yellow fever vaccine.

This clonotype came up a few times. V gene TRBV7-8 combines with J gene TRBJ2-2; 10 positions agree with TRBD1. V was pared by 0 bases and J by 10 bases, with 14 bases of the junction left unmatched. The CDR3 covers 18 residues. Germline-derived CDR1 and CDR2 are SGHVS and FQNEAQ. The CDR3 protein is CASSLANGWGQGREELFF. The CDR3 DNA follows: TGTGCCAGCAGCTTAGCGAATGGGTGGGGACAGGGGCGAGAGGAGCTGTTTTTT.

This clonotype was counted a few times. The gene calls are TRBV11-2 and TRBJ2-2; D is unclear. V dropped 3 bases and J dropped 3 bases, with 8 bases sitting between them. The length of the CDR3 is 14 residues. Germline V gene lookup returns CDR1 SGHAT and CDR2 FQNNGV. Written as DNA, the CDR3 is TGTGCCAGCAGCTTGGAACTCTACACCGGGGAGCTGTTTTTT. Its translation: CASSLELYTGELFF.

CDR3 DNA: TGCAGTGCCCGAAAGAGGTACGAGCAGTACTTC. Translating gives CSARKRYEQYF. This chain connects TRBV20-1 to TRBJ2-7; D is unresolved. This CDR3 contains 11 residues. CDR1 and CDR2 (germline): DFQATT, SNEGSKA (reference sequence). V dropped 6 bases and J dropped 4 bases, with 10 bases sitting between them.

The J gene is TRBJ2-7, the V gene TRBV5-6; the D is unclear. Trimming removed 4 bases from V and 4 bases from J, with 21 bases in between. There are 16 residues in the CDR3. The germline gives CDR1 SGHDT, CDR2 YYEEEE. CDR3 in amino acids: CASSKKAFGPPYEQYF. Written as DNA, the CDR3 is TGTGCCAGCAGCAAAAAGGCTTTTGGCCCTCCTTACGAGCAGTACTTC.

The table lists this clonotype with a few counts. The J gene is TRBJ1-2, the V gene TRBV7-2; 8 nucleotides line up with TRBD1. Trimming took 4 bases from V and 3 from J; bases not matched to a gene: 7. Germline V gives CDR1 SGHTA, CDR2 FQGNSA. The CDR3 has 15 residues. The CDR3 DNA is TGTGCCAGCAGCTCCCGGGGGACAGGTGACTATGGCTACACCTTC. Its translation is CASSSRGTGDYGYTF.

This clonotype occurred a few times. The J gene is TRBJ1-2, the V gene TRBV7-2, with a tentative D call TRBD1 (5 bases). The V gene lost 4 bases and the J gene lost 3 bases, with 33 bases spanning the gap. The CDR3 extends over 21 amino acids. Germline CDR1 and CDR2: SGHTA and FQGNSA. CDR3 nucleotides: TGTGCCAGCAGCTACTATGGTTCCCTCCCAATTTCGGCGGGACGGTACTATGGCTACACCTTC. This codes for CASSYYGSLPISAGRYYGYTF.

In its sample, this clonotype was seen a few times. The V call is TRBV5-4, the J call TRBJ1-6; D call uncertain. The germline V and J ends were trimmed by 2 bases and 11 bases, with 14 bases remaining between them. Per the germline V gene, CDR1 is SGHNT and CDR2 is YYREEE (reference sequence). The CDR3 is made up of 14 amino acids. The CDR3 coding sequence is TGTGCCAGCAGCTTTACCCTCGTTGGGGCACCCCTCCACTTT. It yields the protein CASSFTLVGAPLHF. The whole variable domain, filled in from reference TRBV5-4 and TRBJ1-6, reads ETGVTQSPTHLIKTRGQQVTLRCSSQSGHNTVSWYQQALGQGPQFIFQYYREEENGRGNFPPRFSGLQFPNYSSELNVNALELDDSALYLCASSFTLVGAPLHFGNGTRLTVT.

This clonotype was detected only a few times. The chain recombines TRBV7-9 with TRBJ1-2; TRBD1 matches 8 bases. After removal of 4 bases from V and 8 bases from J, the junction contained 9 bases not matched to a gene. The length of the CDR3 is 14 residues. Germline CDR1 is SEHNR and CDR2 is FQNEAQ (reference sequence). The CDR3 DNA is TGTGCCAGCAGCTCCCCGATACAGGGGGACGGCTACACCTTC. This encodes CASSSPIQGDGYTF.

The chain has TRBV4-3 and TRBJ2-3; D tentatively reads TRBD1 or TRBD2 (6 bases each). CDR1 and CDR2 (germline): LGHNA, YSLEER. The CDR3 has 18 amino acids. V was cut by 0 bases and J by 1 base, with 17 bases left in between. The CDR3 is CASSQDMKLRGRTDTQYF. The CDR3 DNA sequence: TGCGCCAGCAGCCAAGATATGAAACTCCGGGGGCGCACAGATACGCAGTATTTT.

V is TRBV12-3 or TRBV12-4 and J is TRBJ2-5, with a possible D match to TRBD2 (5 bases). This CDR3 has 14 residues. V lost 6 bases and J lost 5, with 16 bases in between. The CDR3 sequence: CASSQVTRSETQYF. The CDR3 coding sequence is TGTGCCAGCAGCCAAGTAACTAGGTCGGAGACCCAGTACTTC.

This clonotype was counted ten times or more. V usage is TRBV7-2 and J usage is TRBJ2-3; TRBD2 agrees at 9 bases. Germline V gene data show CDR1 as SGHTA and CDR2 as FQGNSA. V was clipped by 2 bases and J by 0 bases; unmatched bases: 12. The CDR3 covers 19 residues. For the CDR3, the DNA is TGTGCCAGCAGCTTACCCTCACCCCTAGCGGGGACTAGCACAGATACGCAGTATTTT. This gives the protein CASSLPSPLAGTSTDTQYF.

Comment on this clonotype: One base away lies a much larger clone, so this may be a sequencing read error. The genes are TRBV7-2 and TRBJ2-7; D ambiguous. The CDR3 covers 13 residues. Germline V CDR1 and CDR2: SGHTA, FQGNSA. The CDR3 DNA reads TGTGCCAACAGCTCGCAGGACGGGTACGAGCAGTACGTC. It specifies CANSSQDGYEQYV.

This chain connects TRBV28 to TRBJ2-7; D gene ambiguous. V was shortened by 5 bases and J by 2 bases, with 4 bases between the two germline ends. Germline V gene sequence: CDR1 MDHEN, CDR2 SYDVKM. The CDR3 has 11 amino acids. The CDR3, as DNA: TGTGCCAGCAGTACAACCTACGAGCAGTACGTC. This encodes CASSTTYEQYV.

This clonotype was seen a few times. The chain carries TRBV6-1 and TRBJ2-1, with TRBD1 identical over 8 bases. The length of the CDR3 is 15 residues. Looked up from germline, CDR1 is MNHNS and CDR2 is SASEGT. V shed 6 bases and J 4 bases; nucleotides not matched to a gene: 8. CDR3 region: CASSSEDRAYNEQFF. DNA for the CDR3: TGTGCCAGCAGCTCGGAGGACAGGGCTTACAATGAGCAGTTCTTC.

This clonotype has a count of ten or more. This rearrangement joins TRBV7-9 to TRBJ1-4; TRBD1 is a possible D gene (5 bases). CDR3 length: 15 residues. Germline-derived CDR1 and CDR2 are SEHNR and FQNEAQ (reference sequence). Trimming took 4 bases from V and 5 from J, leaving 14 bases between them. CDR3 DNA: TGTGCCAGCAGCTACCAGGGTTTCCGGAATGAAAAACTGTTTTTT. Translating gives CASSYQGFRNEKLFF.

The rearrangement links TRBV4-3 to TRBJ2-7; 11 positions agree with TRBD2. Per the germline V gene, CDR1 is LGHNA and CDR2 is YSLEER. This CDR3 is 17 amino acids long. The V and J ends lost 2 bases and 2 bases, in that order; junction bases with no gene match: 8. CDR3 sequence reads: CASSQSPLAGGTYEQYV. In nucleotides, the CDR3 is TGCGCCAGCAGCCAATCCCCCCTAGCGGGGGGAACCTACGAGCAGTACGTC.

The chain carries TRBV6-2 or TRBV6-3 and TRBJ2-1; the match to TRBD2 covers 13 bases. The CDR3 extends over 18 amino acids. The V gene's germline CDR1 is MNHEY and CDR2 SVGEGT. J was trimmed by 6 bases and V by 2 bases; bases with no gene match: 10. This chain's CDR3 is CASSYPSRLAGGRNEQFF. The CDR3 region has the DNA TGTGCCAGCAGTTACCCCAGTCGACTAGCGGGGGGACGCAATGAGCAGTTCTTC.

This clonotype was recorded a few times. This sequence joins TRBV20-1 and TRBJ1-3, with D possibly matching TRBD1 (5 bases). The CDR3 runs 14 residues. Germline V gene sequence: CDR1 DFQATT, CDR2 SNEGSKA (reference sequence). Trimming removed 5 bases at V and 0 bases at J, with 11 bases between. CDR3 in amino acids: CSAEDRLSGNTIYF. The CDR3 DNA sequence: TGCAGTGCTGAAGACAGACTCTCTGGAAACACCATATATTTT.

The V and J genes are TRBV5-8 and TRBJ2-3; D may be TRBD2 (6 bases). The V and J ends lost 7 bases and 2 bases respectively, with 20 bases between them. The CDR3 has 16 amino acids. Germline V gene data show CDR1 as SGHTS and CDR2 as YDEGEE. In DNA form, the CDR3 reads TGTGCCAGCTCTTTCGGCGGGGCCCCTGACACAGATACGCAGTATTTT. Its protein is CASSFGGAPDTDTQYF.

The CDR3 DNA sequence: TGCGCCAGCAGCCAAGACTCCTTTCCGGGTCCTGAGCAGTTCTTC. Translating gives CASSQDSFPGPEQFF. V and J are TRBV4-1 and TRBJ2-1; D remains unclear. The ends were cut back, 0 bases at V and 9 bases at J, with 15 bases in the middle. The CDR3 is 15 amino acids. Germline V gene sequence: CDR1 MGHRA, CDR2 YSYEKL.

This clonotype was detected only a few times. The chain carries TRBV20-1 and TRBJ2-1; 9 bases fit TRBD2. Germline-derived CDR1 and CDR2 are DFQATT and SNEGSKA (reference sequence). CDR3 length: 14 residues. J lost 4 bases, V lost 5 bases, and 6 bases had no gene match. CDR3 nucleotides: TGCAGTGCTTCGGCGGGGGGGGGTTACAATGAGCAGTTCTTC. Protein: CSASAGGGYNEQFF.

This clonotype was counted only a few times. The chain is built from TRBV15 and TRBJ2-2; no definite D call. Trimming removed 2 bases from V and 7 bases from J, with 11 bases in between. The CDR3 spans 14 residues. Germline lookup yields CDR1 LNHNV and CDR2 YYDKDF (reference sequence). The CDR3 loop reads CATSRRPGHGELFF. Here the CDR3 DNA reads TGTGCCACCAGCAGACGGCCCGGCCACGGGGAGCTGTTTTTT.

J is TRBJ2-4 and V is TRBV3-1; D is uncertain. The CDR3 is 15 amino acids. With 1 base removed from V and 0 bases from J, the gap between germline ends came to 7 bases. Per the germline V gene, CDR1 is LGHDT and CDR2 is YNNKEL (reference sequence). The CDR3 region is CASSQVTLAKNIQYF. Here the CDR3 DNA reads TGTGCCAGCAGCCAAGTGACCCTAGCCAAAAACATTCAGTACTTC. Based on the CDR3 plus reference TRBV3-1 and TRBJ2-4, the full variable domain is DTAVSQTPKYLVTQMGNDKSIKCEQNLGHDTMYWYKQDSKKFLKIMFSYNNKELIINETVPNRFSPKSPDKAHLNLHINSLELGDSAVYFCASSQVTLAKNIQYFGAGTRLSVL.

This clonotype was seen ten or more times. The rearrangement joins TRBV29-1 to TRBJ2-7, with D maybe TRBD2 (6 bases). Trimming removed 7 bases at V and 2 bases at J, with 21 bases between. This CDR3 spans 15 amino acids. CDR1 SQVTM and CDR2 ANQGSEA come from the germline V gene. CDR3 nucleotides: TGCAGCGCCCCTGGAGGGCCCAAAATCACCTACGAGCAGTACGTC. Translating it yields CSAPGGPKITYEQYV.